This record looks at one TCR beta chain sequence and its context. As a fraction of the sample, this clonotype is medium-sized (0.01 to 0.1%). No antigen is known for it. No quality values exist for individual bases; no much larger clone is one base distant. Full-length TCR variable regions were amplified by 5' RACE PCR using constant-region reverse primers, and then by semi-nested PCR using Nested Universal Primer A. Using the ReliaPrep RNA Cell Miniprep System, total RNA was extracted, and the SMARTer RACE 5'/3' Kit was then used to reverse transcribe the RNA into 5'RACE-ready cDNA. Multiplex adaptors were used to barcode the full-length TCR alpha and beta libraries, which were then sequenced on an Illumina MiSeq. From the authors' description of their analysis: For each of nine subset-tissue groups, sequencing data from the five patients were pooled, and the groups were then compared using unsupervised clustering of TCR gene usage. The Morisita-Horn index was used to calculate repertoire similarity, with shared sequences weighted by how much each contributed to each repertoire. Through fastp at Q25 and MiXCR, TCRdb rebuilt clones from the public reads, retaining in-frame beta chains. Each entry is one CDR3 protein sequence, shown with its most common DNA and genes. TCRdb assigned the V and J calls; the authors' analysis was not used. In this sample the table shows 6,500 to 8,500 distinct CDR3 sequences, less than 45% of which occur a single time. The ten largest clones add up to around 6.6% of the sample.

This sample is part of a study (dated by TCRdb to about 2015). About the investigation overall: The study set out to test whether tumor-infiltrating Tregs in breast cancer get recruited from blood Tregs or are instead converted in situ from other CD4+ T cell subsets. Points the paper makes about the study in general: Tumor memory CD4+ T cell TCR gene usage clustered with blood and lymph node memory CD4+ cells and lymph node naive CD4+ cells. Validation in the larger cohort was restricted to a single TCR beta V-J rearrangement rather than whole repertoires. The greatest overlap of tumor-infiltrating Treg TCR alpha and beta sequences was with tumor naive CD4+ T cells, followed next by blood naive CD4+ T cells.

Memory CD4+ T cells were isolated as CD4+CD45RO+CD25- cells. Tregs, naive and memory CD4+ T cells from tumor, blood and ipsilateral draining lymph nodes of 4 or 5 breast cancer patients underwent full-length TCR alpha and beta sequencing. Tumor tissue and lymph nodes obtained from ipsilateral axillary dissection were perfused with PBS, minced and then digested with collagenase I and hyaluronidase. A purity exceeding 90% was confirmed by FACS for the sorted cell populations. V is shortened by 4 bases, J by 7 bases, and the region joining them spans 19 bases. The cysteine opens and the phenylalanine closes a CDR3 of 15 amino acids. Just the 45-base CDR3 DNA is kept, in frame starting at base 1. The germline V gene encodes CDR1 MNHEY and CDR2 SMNVEV (reference sequence).

This chain is built from TRBV27 and TRBJ1-2; TRBD1 is possibly the D segment (5 matching bases). Sequencing input: tumor-infiltrating memory CD4+ T cells sorted from the breast tumor. The cell subset or site tag for this specimen amounts to: memory CD4+ T cells, CD4+CD45RO+CD25-. This TCR was sampled from a female donor with breast cancer. The CDR3 protein: CASSSPGMGRGGYTF. Read as DNA, the sequence is TGTGCCAGCAGTTCCCCAGGGATGGGACGGGGTGGCTACACCTTC.